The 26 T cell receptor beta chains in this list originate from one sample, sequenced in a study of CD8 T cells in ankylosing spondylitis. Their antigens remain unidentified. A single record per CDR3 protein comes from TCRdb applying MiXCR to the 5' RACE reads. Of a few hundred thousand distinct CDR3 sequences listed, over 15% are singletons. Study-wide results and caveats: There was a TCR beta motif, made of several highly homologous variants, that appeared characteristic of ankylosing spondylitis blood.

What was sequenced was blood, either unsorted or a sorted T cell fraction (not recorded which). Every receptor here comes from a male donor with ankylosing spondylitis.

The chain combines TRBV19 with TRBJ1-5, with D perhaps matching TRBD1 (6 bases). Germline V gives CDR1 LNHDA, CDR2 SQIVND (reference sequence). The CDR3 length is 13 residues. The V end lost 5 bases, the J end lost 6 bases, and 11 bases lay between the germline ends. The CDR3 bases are TGTGCCAGTAGTGTACAGGGTTTTCAGCCCCAGCATTTT. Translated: CASSVQGFQPQHF.

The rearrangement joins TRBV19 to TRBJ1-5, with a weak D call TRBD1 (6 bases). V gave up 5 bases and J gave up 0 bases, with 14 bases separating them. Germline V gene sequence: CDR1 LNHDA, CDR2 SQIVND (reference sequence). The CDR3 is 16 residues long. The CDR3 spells CASSPGQPYSNQPQHF. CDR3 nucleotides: TGTGCCAGTAGTCCCGGACAGCCGTATAGCAATCAGCCCCAGCATTTT.

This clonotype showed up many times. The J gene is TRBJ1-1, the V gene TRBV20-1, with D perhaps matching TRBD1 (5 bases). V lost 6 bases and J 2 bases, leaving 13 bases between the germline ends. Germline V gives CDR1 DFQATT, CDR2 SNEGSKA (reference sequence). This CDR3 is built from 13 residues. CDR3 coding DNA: TGCAGTGCCGGGGGACGGACAAACACTGAAGCTTTCTTT. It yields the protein CSAGGRTNTEAFF.

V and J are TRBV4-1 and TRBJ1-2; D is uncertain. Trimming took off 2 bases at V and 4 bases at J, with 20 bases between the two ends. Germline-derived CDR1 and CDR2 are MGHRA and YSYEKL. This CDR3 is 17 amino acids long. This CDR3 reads CASSQPPTESRPYGYTF. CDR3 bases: TGCGCCAGCAGCCAACCCCCGACGGAATCAAGGCCCTATGGCTACACCTTC.

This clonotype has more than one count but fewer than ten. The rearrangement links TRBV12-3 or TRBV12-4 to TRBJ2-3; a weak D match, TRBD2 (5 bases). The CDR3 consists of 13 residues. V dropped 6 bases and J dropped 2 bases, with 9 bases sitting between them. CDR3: CASRRLLTDTQYF. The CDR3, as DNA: TGTGCCAGCAGAAGACTACTCACAGATACGCAGTATTTT.

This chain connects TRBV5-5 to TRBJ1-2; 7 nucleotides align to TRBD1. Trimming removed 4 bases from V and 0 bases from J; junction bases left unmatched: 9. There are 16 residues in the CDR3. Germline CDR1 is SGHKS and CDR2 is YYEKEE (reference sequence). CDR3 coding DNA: TGTGCCAGCAGCCCGCTCTATGGGACAGCTAACTATGGCTACACCTTC. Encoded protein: CASSPLYGTANYGYTF. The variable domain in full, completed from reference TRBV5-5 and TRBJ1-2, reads DAGVTQSPTHLIKTRGQQVTLRCSPISGHKSVSWYQQVLGQGPQFIFQYYEKEERGRGNFPDRFSARQFPNYSSELNVNALLLGDSALYLCASSPLYGTANYGYTFGSGTRLTVV.

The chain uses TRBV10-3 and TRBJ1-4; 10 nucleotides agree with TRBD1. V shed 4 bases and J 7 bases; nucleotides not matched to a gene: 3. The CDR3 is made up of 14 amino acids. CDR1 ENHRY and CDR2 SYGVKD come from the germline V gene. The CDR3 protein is CAISGGQGIEKLFF. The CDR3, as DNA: TGTGCCATCAGTGGGGGACAGGGGATTGAAAAACTGTTTTTT.

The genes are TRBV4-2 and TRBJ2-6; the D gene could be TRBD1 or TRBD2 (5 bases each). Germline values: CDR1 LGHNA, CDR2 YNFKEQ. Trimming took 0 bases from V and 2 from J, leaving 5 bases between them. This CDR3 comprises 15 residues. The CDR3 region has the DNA TGTGCCAGCAGCCAAGAGGGGGCTGGGGCCAACGTCCTGACTTTC. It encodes CASSQEGAGANVLTF.

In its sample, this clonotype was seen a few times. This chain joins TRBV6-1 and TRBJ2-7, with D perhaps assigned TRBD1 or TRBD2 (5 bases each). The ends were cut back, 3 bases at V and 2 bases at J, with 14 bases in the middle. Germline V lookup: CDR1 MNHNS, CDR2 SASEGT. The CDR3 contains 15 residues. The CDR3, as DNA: TGTGCCAGCAGTGAGTACTGGGACGGCCCCTACGAGCAGTACTTC. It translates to CASSEYWDGPYEQYF.

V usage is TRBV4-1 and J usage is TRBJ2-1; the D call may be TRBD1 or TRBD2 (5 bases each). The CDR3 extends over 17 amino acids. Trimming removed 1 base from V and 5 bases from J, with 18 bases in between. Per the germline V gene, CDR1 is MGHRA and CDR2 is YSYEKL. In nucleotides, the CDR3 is TGCGCCAGCAGCCAAGGAAACGGGGCACCCCCACACAATGAGCAGTTCTTC. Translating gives CASSQGNGAPPHNEQFF.

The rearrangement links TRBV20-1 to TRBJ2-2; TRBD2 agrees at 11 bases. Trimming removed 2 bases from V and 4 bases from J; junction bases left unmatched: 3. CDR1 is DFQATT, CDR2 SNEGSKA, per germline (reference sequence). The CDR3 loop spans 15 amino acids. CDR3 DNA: TGCAGTGCTAGAACTAGCGGGAGCGGCACCGGGGAGCTGTTTTTT. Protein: CSARTSGSGTGELFF.

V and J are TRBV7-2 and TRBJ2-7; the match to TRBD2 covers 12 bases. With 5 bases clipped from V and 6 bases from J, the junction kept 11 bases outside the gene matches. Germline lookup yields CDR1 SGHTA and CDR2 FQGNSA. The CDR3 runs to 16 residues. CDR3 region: CASSITGTSGPGEQYF. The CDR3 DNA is TGTGCCAGCAGCATTACCGGGACTAGCGGGCCGGGCGAGCAGTACTTC.

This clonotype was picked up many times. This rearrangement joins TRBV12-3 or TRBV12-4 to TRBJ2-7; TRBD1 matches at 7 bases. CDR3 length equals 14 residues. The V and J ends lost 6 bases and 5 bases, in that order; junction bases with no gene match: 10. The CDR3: CASSTDRVVDEQYF. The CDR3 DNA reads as TGTGCCAGCAGCACCGACAGGGTGGTTGACGAGCAGTACTTC.

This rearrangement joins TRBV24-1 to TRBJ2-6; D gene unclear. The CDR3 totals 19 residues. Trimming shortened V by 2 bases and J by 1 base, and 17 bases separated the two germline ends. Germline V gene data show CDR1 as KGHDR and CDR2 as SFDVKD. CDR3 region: CATSDSTGPYGSGANVLTF. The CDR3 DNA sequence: TGTGCCACCAGTGATTCGACCGGGCCTTATGGGTCTGGGGCCAACGTCCTGACTTTC.

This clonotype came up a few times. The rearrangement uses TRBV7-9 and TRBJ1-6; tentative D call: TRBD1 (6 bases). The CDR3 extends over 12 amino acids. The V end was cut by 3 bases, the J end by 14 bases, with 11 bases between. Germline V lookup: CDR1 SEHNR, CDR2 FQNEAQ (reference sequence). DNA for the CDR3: TGTGCCAGCAGCTTCCTACAGGGCACCCTCCACTTT. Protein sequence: CASSFLQGTLHF.

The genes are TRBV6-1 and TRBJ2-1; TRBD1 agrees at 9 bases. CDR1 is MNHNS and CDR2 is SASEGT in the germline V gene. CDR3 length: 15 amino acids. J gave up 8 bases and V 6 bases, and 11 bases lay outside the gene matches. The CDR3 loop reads CASSEQGATGYEQFF. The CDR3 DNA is TGTGCCAGCAGCGAACAGGGGGCGACGGGCTATGAGCAGTTCTTC.

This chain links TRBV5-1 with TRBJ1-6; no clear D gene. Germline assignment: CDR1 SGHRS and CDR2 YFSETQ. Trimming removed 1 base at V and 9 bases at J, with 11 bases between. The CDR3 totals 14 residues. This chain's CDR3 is CASSLITTGSPLHF. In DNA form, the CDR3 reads TGCGCCAGCAGCTTGATAACCACGGGTTCACCCCTCCACTTT.

The CDR3 protein is CASSLKTSATSTDTQYF. In nucleotides, the CDR3 is TGTGCCAGCAGCCTGAAGACTAGCGCCACCAGCACAGATACGCAGTATTTT. The gene calls are TRBV5-6 and TRBJ2-3, with TRBD2 matching 8 bases. The ends lost 4 bases at V and 0 bases at J; junction bases unmatched: 10. The CDR3 contains 17 residues. Germline V gene lookup returns CDR1 SGHDT and CDR2 YYEEEE.

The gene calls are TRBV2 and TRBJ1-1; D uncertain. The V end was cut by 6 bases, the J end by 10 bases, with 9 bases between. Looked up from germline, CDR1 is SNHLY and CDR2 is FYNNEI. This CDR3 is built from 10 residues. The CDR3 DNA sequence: TGTGCCAGCAGAACTGGCCCAGCTTTCTTT. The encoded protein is CASRTGPAFF.

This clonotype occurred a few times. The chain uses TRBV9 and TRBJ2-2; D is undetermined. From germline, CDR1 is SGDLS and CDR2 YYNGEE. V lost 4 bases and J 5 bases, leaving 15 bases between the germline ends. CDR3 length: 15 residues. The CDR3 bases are TGTGCCAGCAGCTTCAGCCTAGAACCAACCGGGGAGCTGTTTTTT. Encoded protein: CASSFSLEPTGELFF.

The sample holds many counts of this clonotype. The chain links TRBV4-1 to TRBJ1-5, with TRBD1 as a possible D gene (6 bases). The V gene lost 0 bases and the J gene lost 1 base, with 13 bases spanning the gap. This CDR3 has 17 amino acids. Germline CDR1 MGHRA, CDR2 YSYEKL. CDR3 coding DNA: TGCGCCAGCAGCCAAGAGGGAGGGGGTCGGAGCAATCAGCCCCAGCATTTT. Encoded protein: CASSQEGGGRSNQPQHF.

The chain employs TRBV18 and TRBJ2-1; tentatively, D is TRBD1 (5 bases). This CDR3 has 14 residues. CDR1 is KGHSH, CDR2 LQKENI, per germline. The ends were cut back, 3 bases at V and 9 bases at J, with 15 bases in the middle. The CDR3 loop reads CASSPLLGQGEQFF. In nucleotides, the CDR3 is TGTGCCAGCTCACCCCTACTTGGGCAGGGTGAGCAGTTCTTC.

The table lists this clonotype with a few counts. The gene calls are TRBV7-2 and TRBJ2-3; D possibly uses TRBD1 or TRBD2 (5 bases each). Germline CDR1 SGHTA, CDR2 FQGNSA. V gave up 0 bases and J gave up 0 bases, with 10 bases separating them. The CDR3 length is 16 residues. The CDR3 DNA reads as TGTGCCAGCAGCTTAGCCCAGGGAGCTAGCACAGATACGCAGTATTTT. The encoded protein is CASSLAQGASTDTQYF.

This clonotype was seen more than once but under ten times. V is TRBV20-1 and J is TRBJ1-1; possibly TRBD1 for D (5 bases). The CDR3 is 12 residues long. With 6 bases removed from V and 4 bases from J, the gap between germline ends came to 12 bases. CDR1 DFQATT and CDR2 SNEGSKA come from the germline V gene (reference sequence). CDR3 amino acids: CSAPWGGTEAFF. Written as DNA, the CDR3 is TGCAGTGCCCCGTGGGGGGGCACTGAAGCTTTCTTT.

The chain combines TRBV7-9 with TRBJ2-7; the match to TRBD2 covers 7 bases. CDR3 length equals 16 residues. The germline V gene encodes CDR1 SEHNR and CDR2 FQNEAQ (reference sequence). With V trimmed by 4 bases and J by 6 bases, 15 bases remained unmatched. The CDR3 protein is CASSSAGVAGSPEQYF. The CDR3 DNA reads TGTGCCAGCAGCTCGGCCGGGGTAGCGGGCTCCCCCGAGCAGTACTTC. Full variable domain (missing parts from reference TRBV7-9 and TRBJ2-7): DTGVSQNPRHKITKRGQNVTFRCDPISEHNRLYWYRQTLGQGPEFLTYFQNEAQLEKSRLLSDRFSAERPKGSFSTLEIQRTEQGDSAMYLCASSSAGVAGSPEQYFGPGTRLTVT.

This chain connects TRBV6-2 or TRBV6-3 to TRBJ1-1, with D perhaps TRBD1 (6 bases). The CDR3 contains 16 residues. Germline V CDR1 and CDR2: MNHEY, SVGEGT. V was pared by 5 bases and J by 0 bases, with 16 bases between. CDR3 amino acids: CASSDNGQGMNTEAFF. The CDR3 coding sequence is TGTGCCAGCAGTGATAACGGGCAGGGGATGAACACTGAAGCTTTCTTT.